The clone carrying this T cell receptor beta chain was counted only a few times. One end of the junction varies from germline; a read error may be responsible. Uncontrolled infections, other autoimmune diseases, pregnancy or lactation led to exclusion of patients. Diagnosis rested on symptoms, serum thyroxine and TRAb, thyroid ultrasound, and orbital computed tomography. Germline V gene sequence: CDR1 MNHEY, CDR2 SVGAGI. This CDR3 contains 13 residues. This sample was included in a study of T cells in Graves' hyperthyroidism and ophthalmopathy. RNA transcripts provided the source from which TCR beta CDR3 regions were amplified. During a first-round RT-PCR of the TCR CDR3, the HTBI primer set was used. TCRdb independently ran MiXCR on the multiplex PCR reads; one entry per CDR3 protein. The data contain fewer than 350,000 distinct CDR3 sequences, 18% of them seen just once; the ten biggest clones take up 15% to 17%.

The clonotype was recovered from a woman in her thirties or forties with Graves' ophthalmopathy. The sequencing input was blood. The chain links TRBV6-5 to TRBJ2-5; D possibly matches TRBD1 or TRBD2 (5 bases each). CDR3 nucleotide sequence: TGTGCCAGCAGTAACTCCGGGGCAAAGACCCAGTACTTC. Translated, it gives CASSNSGAKTQYF.